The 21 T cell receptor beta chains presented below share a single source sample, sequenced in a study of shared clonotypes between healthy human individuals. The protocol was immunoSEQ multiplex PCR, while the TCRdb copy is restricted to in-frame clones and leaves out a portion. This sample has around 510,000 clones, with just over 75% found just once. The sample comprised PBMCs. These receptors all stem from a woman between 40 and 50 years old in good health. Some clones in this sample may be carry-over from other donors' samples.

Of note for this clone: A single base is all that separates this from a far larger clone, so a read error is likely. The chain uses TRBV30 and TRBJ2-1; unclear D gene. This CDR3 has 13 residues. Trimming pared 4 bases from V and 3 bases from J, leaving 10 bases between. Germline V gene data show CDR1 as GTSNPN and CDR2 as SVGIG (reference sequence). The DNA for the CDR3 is TGTGCCTGGATGTCTACGAGCTACAATGAGCAGTTCTTC. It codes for CAWMSTSYNEQFF.

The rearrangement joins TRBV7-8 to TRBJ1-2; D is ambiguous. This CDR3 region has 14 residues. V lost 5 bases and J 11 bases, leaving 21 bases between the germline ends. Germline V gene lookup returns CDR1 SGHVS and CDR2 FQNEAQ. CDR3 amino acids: CASSLRLQAMRYTF. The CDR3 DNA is TGTGCCAGCAGCCTGCGACTCCAGGCTATGCGGTACACCTTC. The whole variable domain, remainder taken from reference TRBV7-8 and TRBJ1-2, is GAGVSQSPRYKVAKRGQDVALRCDPISGHVSLFWYQQALGQGPEFLTYFQNEAQLDKSGLPSDRFFAERPEGSVSTLKIQRTQQEDSAVYLCASSLRLQAMRYTFGSGTRLTVV.

The CDR3 sequence: CASSLRADHTDTQYF. CDR3 in DNA: TGTGCCAGCAGCTTACGGGCAGATCACACAGATACGCAGTATTTT. V and J are TRBV7-3 and TRBJ2-3; D not certain. The CDR3 has 15 amino acids. CDR1 SGHTA and CDR2 FQGTGA come from the germline V gene. V was pared by 2 bases and J by 2 bases, with 11 bases between.

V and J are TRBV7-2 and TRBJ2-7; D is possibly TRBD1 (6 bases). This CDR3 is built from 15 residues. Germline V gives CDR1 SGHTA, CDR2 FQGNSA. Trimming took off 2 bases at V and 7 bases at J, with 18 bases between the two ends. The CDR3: CASSLPGTTSREQYF. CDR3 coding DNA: TGTGCCAGCAGCTTACCCGGGACAACCAGCCGGGAGCAGTACTTC.

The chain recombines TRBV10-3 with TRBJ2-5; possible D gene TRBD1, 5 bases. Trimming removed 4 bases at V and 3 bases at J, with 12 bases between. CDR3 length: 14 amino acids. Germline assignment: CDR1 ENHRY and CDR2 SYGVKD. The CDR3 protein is CAISAQGWEETQYF. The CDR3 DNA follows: TGTGCCATCAGTGCCCAGGGTTGGGAAGAGACCCAGTACTTC.

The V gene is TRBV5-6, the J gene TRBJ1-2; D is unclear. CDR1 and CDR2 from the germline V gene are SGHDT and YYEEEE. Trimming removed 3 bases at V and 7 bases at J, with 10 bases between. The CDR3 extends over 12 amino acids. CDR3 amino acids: CASSSLPGGYTF. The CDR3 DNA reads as TGTGCCAGCAGCTCCCTCCCCGGTGGCTACACCTTC.

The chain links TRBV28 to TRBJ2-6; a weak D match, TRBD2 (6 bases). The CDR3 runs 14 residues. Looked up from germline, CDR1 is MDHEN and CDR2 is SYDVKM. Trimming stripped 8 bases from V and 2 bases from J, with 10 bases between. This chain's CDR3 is CASGGETGANVLTF. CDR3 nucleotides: TGTGCCAGCGGCGGGGAGACTGGGGCCAACGTCCTGACTTTC. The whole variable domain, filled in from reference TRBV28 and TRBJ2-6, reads DVKVTQSSRYLVKRTGEKVFLECVQDMDHENMFWYRQDPGLGLRLIYFSYDVKMKEKGDIPEGYSVSREKKERFSLILESASTNQTSMYLCASGGETGANVLTFGAGSRLTVL.

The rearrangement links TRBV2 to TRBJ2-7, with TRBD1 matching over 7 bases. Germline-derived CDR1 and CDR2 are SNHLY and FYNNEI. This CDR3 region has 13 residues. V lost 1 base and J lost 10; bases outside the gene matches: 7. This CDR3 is CASSEGGQQVQYF. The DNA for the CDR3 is TGTGCCAGCAGTGAAGGGGGACAGCAAGTCCAGTACTTC.

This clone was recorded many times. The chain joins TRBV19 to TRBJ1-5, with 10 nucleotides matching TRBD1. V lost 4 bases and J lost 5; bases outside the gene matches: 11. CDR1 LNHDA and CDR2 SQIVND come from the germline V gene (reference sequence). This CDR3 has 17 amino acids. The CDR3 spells CASSSPPGQGTDQPQHF. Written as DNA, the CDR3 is TGTGCCAGTAGTAGTCCTCCGGGACAGGGGACGGATCAGCCCCAGCATTTT.

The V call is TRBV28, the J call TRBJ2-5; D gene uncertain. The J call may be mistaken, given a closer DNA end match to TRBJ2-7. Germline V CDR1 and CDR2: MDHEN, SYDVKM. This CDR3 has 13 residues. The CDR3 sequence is CASSLAPAYEQYF. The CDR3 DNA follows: TGTGCCAGCAGTTTAGCTCCTGCCTACGAGCAGTACTTC.

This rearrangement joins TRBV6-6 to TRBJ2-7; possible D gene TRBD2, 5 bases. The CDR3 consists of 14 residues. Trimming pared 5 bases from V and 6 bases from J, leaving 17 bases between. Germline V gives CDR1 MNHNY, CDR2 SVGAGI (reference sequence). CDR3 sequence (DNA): TGTGCCAGCAGTCCCCTCACTAGTTTAACCGAGCAGTACTTC. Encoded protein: CASSPLTSLTEQYF.

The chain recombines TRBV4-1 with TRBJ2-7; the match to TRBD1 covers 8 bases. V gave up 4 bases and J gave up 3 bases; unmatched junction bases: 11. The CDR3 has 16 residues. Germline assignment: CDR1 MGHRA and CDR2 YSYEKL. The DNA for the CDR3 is TGCGCCAGCAGCCGCGGCACACGGACAGGGTACTACGAGCAGTACTTC. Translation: CASSRGTRTGYYEQYF.

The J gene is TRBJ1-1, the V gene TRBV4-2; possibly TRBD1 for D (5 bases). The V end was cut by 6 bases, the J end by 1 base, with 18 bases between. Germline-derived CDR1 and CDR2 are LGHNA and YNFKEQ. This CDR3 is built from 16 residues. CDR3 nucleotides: TGTGCCAGCAGTCCAGACGGGGGGAATGGGAACACTGAAGCTTTCTTT. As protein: CASSPDGGNGNTEAFF.

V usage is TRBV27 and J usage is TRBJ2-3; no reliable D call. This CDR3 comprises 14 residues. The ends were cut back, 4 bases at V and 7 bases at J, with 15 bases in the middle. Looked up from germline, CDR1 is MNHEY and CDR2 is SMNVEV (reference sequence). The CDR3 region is CASSSPRRGHTQYF. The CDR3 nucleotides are TGTGCCAGCAGTTCTCCACGGCGAGGCCATACGCAGTATTTT.

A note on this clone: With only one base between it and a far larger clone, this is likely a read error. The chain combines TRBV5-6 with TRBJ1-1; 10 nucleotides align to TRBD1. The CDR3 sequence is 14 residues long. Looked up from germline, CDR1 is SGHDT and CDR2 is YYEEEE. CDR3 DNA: TGTGCCAGCAGCTCATGGGACAGGGGAACTGAAGATTTCTTT. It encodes CASSSWDRGTEDFF. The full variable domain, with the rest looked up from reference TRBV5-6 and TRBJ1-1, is DAGVTQSPTHLIKTRGQQVTLRCSPKSGHDTVSWYQQALGQGPQFIFQYYEEEERQRGNFPDRFSGHQFPNYSSELNVNALLLGDSALYLCASSSWDRGTEDFFGQGTRLTVV.

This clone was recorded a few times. DNA of the CDR3: TGCAGCGTTAGGGACAGGGATCAGCCCCAGCATTTT. Protein sequence: CSVRDRDQPQHF. The gene calls are TRBV29-1 and TRBJ1-5, with 9 bases matching TRBD1. This CDR3 is 12 amino acids long. Looked up from germline, CDR1 is SQVTM and CDR2 is ANQGSEA. V lost 5 bases and J lost 5; bases outside the gene matches: 1.

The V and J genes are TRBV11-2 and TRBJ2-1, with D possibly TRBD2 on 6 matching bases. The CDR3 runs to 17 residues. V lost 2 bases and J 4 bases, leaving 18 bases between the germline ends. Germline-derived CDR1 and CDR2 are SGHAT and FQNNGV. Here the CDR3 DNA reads TGTGCCAGCAGCTTACTGGTTCTAGCGAGCCCTTACAATGAGCAGTTCTTC. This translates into CASSLLVLASPYNEQFF.

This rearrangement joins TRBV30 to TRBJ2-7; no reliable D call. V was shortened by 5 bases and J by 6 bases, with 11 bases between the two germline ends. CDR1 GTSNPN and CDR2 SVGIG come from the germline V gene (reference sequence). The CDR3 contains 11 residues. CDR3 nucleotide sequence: TGTGCCTGGGGGCCTTCCGTCGAGCAGTACTTC. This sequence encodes CAWGPSVEQYF.

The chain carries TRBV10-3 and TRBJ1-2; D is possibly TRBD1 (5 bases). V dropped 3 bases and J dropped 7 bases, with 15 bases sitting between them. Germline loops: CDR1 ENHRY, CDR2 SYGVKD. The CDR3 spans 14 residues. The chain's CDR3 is CAISDGYGRGGYTF. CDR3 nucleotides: TGTGCCATCAGTGATGGTTACGGGAGGGGTGGCTACACCTTC.

In nucleotides, the CDR3 is TGTGCCAGCAGTGTGGCACAGGGGGACTATGGCTACACCTTC. Translated: CASSVAQGDYGYTF. The rearrangement uses TRBV6-1 and TRBJ1-2; TRBD1 matches at 8 bases. The germline V gene has CDR1 MNHNS and CDR2 SASEGT. J lost 3 bases, V lost 4 bases, and 4 bases had no gene match. CDR3 size: 14 residues.

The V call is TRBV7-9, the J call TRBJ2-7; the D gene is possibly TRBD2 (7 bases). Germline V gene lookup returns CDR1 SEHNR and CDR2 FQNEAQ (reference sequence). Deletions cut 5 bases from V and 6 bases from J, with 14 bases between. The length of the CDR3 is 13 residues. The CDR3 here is CASSRGASAEQYF. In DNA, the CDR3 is TGTGCCAGCAGCCGGGGGGCCTCGGCCGAGCAGTACTTC.